Each of the 25 T cell receptor beta chains below was sequenced from the same sample in a study of blood T cell repertoires in COVID-19. The table came from immunoSEQ multiplex PCR; TCRdb's copy has only in-frame clones and leaves some out. The repertoire holds more than 60,000 clones, with around four fifths as singletons. The specimen was peripheral blood. The receptor set was obtained from a human donor in a cohort sampled during active COVID-19.

The chain uses TRBV11-3 and TRBJ1-1; TRBD1 matches 9 bases. The CDR3 is made up of 16 amino acids. Per germline, CDR1 SGHNT and CDR2 YENEEA. Trimming removed 5 bases from V and 0 bases from J; junction bases left unmatched: 7. For the CDR3, the DNA is TGTGCCAGCAGCCCTGGACAGGGGTTAATGAACACTGAAGCTTTCTTT. This encodes CASSPGQGLMNTEAFF.

This clone was seen only a few times. The CDR3 DNA reads as TGTGCCAGCAGTGACGATGGAGACAGAACTGGAAACACCATATATTTT. It yields the protein CASSDDGDRTGNTIYF. This sequence joins TRBV6-4 and TRBJ1-3; the D gene is possibly TRBD1 (5 bases). This CDR3 has 16 amino acids. The germline V and J ends were trimmed by 2 bases and 2 bases, with 13 bases remaining between them. Germline-derived CDR1 and CDR2 are MRHNA and SNTAGT.

CDR3 nucleotide sequence: TGCGCCAGCAGCCGTCTTTGGGGCGGGGGGACCTACAATGAGCAGTTCTTC. This codes for CASSRLWGGGTYNEQFF. The J gene is TRBJ2-1, the V gene TRBV4-3; 8 positions agree with TRBD2. CDR1 and CDR2 (germline): LGHNA, YSLEER. Unmatched junction bases numbered 10, after V lost 4 bases and J lost 2 bases. This CDR3 region has 17 residues.

The gene calls are TRBV7-2 and TRBJ1-2, with D possibly TRBD1 on 6 matching bases. V dropped 5 bases and J dropped 3 bases, with 10 bases sitting between them. Germline V gene data show CDR1 as SGHTA and CDR2 as FQGNSA. The CDR3 runs to 13 residues. The CDR3 spells CASSPQGYYGYTF. In nucleotides, the CDR3 is TGTGCCAGCAGCCCCCAGGGGTACTATGGCTACACCTTC. Full variable domain (outside the CDR3, taken from reference TRBV7-2 and TRBJ1-2): GAGVSQSPSNKVTEKGKDVELRCDPISGHTALYWYRQSLGQGLEFLIYFQGNSAPDKSGLPSDRFSAERTGGSVSTLTIQRTQQEDSAVYLCASSPQGYYGYTFGSGTRLTVV.

This sequence joins TRBV5-1 and TRBJ2-1; 7 bases map to TRBD1. The CDR3 covers 12 residues. The V segment lost 4 bases and the J segment 15 bases; nucleotides outside the gene matches: 10. Germline V CDR1 and CDR2: SGHRS, YFSETQ. The CDR3 DNA is TGCGCCAGCAGCCCCCAAGGACAGGTCGCGTTCTTC. This translates into CASSPQGQVAFF.

This chain connects TRBV5-4 to TRBJ2-3, with 9 bases fitting TRBD2. Germline CDR1 reads SGHNT; CDR2 reads YYREEE (reference sequence). With V trimmed by 0 bases and J by 2 bases, 7 bases remained unmatched. The CDR3 sequence is 17 residues long. DNA of the CDR3: TGTGCCAGCAGCTTGGTAGGGACTAGCACCGTCACAGATACGCAGTATTTT. Protein sequence: CASSLVGTSTVTDTQYF.

This chain connects TRBV5-1 to TRBJ1-2, with 7 positions matching TRBD1. From germline, CDR1 is SGHRS and CDR2 YFSETQ. After removal of 9 bases from V and 0 bases from J, the junction contained 5 bases not matched to a gene. The CDR3 length is 13 residues. The CDR3 sequence is CATGTEPNYGYTF. Here the CDR3 DNA reads TGCGCCACCGGGACAGAACCTAACTATGGCTACACCTTC.

The rearrangement links TRBV5-5 to TRBJ1-1, with D possibly TRBD1 on 6 matching bases. V lost 4 bases and J lost 2, with 15 bases in between. The CDR3 totals 15 residues. Germline V lookup: CDR1 SGHKS, CDR2 YYEKEE (reference sequence). CDR3 bases: TGTGCCAGCAGCCCGGGACAACTAATTAACACTGAAGCTTTCTTT. Amino acid sequence: CASSPGQLINTEAFF.

The rearrangement links TRBV28 to TRBJ1-5; D not certain. V was shortened by 1 base and J by 3 bases, with 10 bases between the two germline ends. This CDR3 contains 15 residues. Germline CDR1 reads MDHEN; CDR2 reads SYDVKM. This chain's CDR3 is CASSLSWQINQPQHF. CDR3 in DNA: TGTGCCAGCAGTTTATCGTGGCAGATCAATCAGCCCCAGCATTTT.

The chain couples TRBV4-2 to TRBJ1-1; no reliable D call. The CDR3 runs 16 residues. V was pared by 0 bases and J by 5 bases, with 16 bases between. The germline V gene has CDR1 LGHNA and CDR2 YNFKEQ. In DNA form, the CDR3 reads TGTGCCAGCAGCCAAGATCATGGCAGGAAAGCTACTGAAGCTTTCTTT. Amino acids: CASSQDHGRKATEAFF.

The rearrangement uses TRBV4-2 and TRBJ2-5; D unclear. The CDR3 contains 14 residues. Looked up from germline, CDR1 is LGHNA and CDR2 is YNFKEQ. V was trimmed by 0 bases and J by 1 base, leaving 6 bases between them. The CDR3 bases are TGTGCCAGCAGCCAAGAGGCAGTCCAAGAGACCCAGTACTTC. It translates to CASSQEAVQETQYF.

The V and J genes are TRBV28 and TRBJ2-5, with 7 bases aligning to TRBD2. The CDR3 has 16 amino acids. Germline values: CDR1 MDHEN, CDR2 SYDVKM. V gave up 5 bases and J gave up 5 bases; unmatched junction bases: 14. The CDR3 sequence is CASSARGGGLWETQYF. The CDR3 DNA is TGTGCCAGCAGTGCTCGGGGCGGGGGACTATGGGAGACCCAGTACTTC.

The V call is TRBV7-3, the J call TRBJ2-2, with a possible D match to TRBD1 (5 bases). V lost 6 bases to trimming and J lost 6 bases, with 11 bases between them. CDR1 SGHTA and CDR2 FQGTGA come from the germline V gene. The CDR3 length is 13 residues. As DNA, the CDR3 is TGTGCCAGCAGACCTCAGGGTTCCGGGGAGCTGTTTTTT. It yields the protein CASRPQGSGELFF.

The J gene is TRBJ1-1, the V gene TRBV5-5; D remains unclear. V was cut by 0 bases and J by 1 base, with 16 bases left in between. The CDR3 extends over 17 amino acids. Germline V CDR1 and CDR2: SGHKS, YYEKEE (reference sequence). Here the CDR3 reads CASSLVLFPRRNTEAFF. The CDR3 DNA follows: TGTGCCAGCAGCTTGGTATTATTTCCTCGGAGGAACACTGAAGCTTTCTTT.

The rearrangement links TRBV28 to TRBJ1-1, with no clear D. Trimming removed 4 bases at V and 0 bases at J, with 6 bases between. This CDR3 contains 13 residues. CDR1 MDHEN and CDR2 SYDVKM come from the germline V gene. CDR3 residues: CASSYSMNTEAFF. CDR3 coding DNA: TGTGCCAGCAGTTACAGTATGAACACTGAAGCTTTCTTT.

This sequence joins TRBV5-6 and TRBJ1-1; D is possibly TRBD1 (5 bases). Per germline, CDR1 SGHDT and CDR2 YYEEEE. The CDR3 consists of 14 residues. V was clipped by 4 bases and J by 3 bases, with 13 bases between them. CDR3 bases: TGTGCCAGCAGCAGGAGACAGTCGCACACTGAAGCTTTCTTT. This gives the protein CASSRRQSHTEAFF.

The chain joins TRBV10-2 to TRBJ2-3; 8 bases align to TRBD1. Per germline, CDR1 WSHSY and CDR2 SAAADI. The junction had 7 bases not matched to a gene; V was cut back by 6 bases and J by 5 bases. CDR3 length: 14 amino acids. CDR3 residues: CASRATGGIDTQYF. CDR3 DNA sequence: TGCGCCAGCAGAGCTACAGGGGGAATAGATACGCAGTATTTT.

This rearrangement joins TRBV6-6 to TRBJ2-1, with TRBD2 identical over 8 bases. The CDR3 is 12 amino acids. V lost 8 bases and J lost 8; bases outside the gene matches: 5. Germline lookup yields CDR1 MNHNY and CDR2 SVGAGI (reference sequence). The CDR3 DNA reads TGTGCCAGCGGCCGGGGGGGGCATGAGCAGTTCTTC. Translation gives CASGRGGHEQFF.

The CDR3, as DNA: TGTGCCAGCAGCGTTACAGGGGATACGCAGTATTTT. Translating it yields CASSVTGDTQYF. The chain combines TRBV7-3 with TRBJ2-3; possible D gene TRBD1, 6 bases. The CDR3 loop spans 12 amino acids. The germline V gene encodes CDR1 SGHTA and CDR2 FQGTGA. The ends were cut back, 5 bases at V and 6 bases at J, with 9 bases in the middle.

The V gene is TRBV6-2 or TRBV6-3, the J gene TRBJ1-6; 10 bases fit TRBD1. Per germline, CDR1 MNHEY and CDR2 SVGEGT. V lost 2 bases to trimming and J lost 4 bases; unmatched junction nucleotides: 5. CDR3 length: 17 amino acids. The CDR3 DNA sequence: TGTGCCAGCAGTTACCTCCCGGGACAGGGGTATAATTCACCCCTCCACTTT. This sequence encodes CASSYLPGQGYNSPLHF.

The CDR3 DNA reads TGTGCCAGCAACTACAAAACCTACGAGCAGTACTTC. This encodes CASNYKTYEQYF. This rearrangement joins TRBV6-4 to TRBJ2-7; D call uncertain. Germline assignment: CDR1 MRHNA and CDR2 SNTAGT. This CDR3 has 12 amino acids. With 7 bases removed from V and 2 bases from J, the gap between germline ends came to 9 bases.

The gene calls are TRBV4-1 and TRBJ1-2; D unclear. Germline CDR1 is MGHRA and CDR2 is YSYEKL. The CDR3 is 16 amino acids. Trimming took 0 bases from V and 4 from J, leaving 15 bases between them. CDR3 protein: CASSQELIQTFYGYTF. CDR3 in DNA: TGCGCCAGCAGCCAAGAATTAATACAGACCTTCTATGGCTACACCTTC.

The V call is TRBV7-2, the J call TRBJ1-4; 7 bases fit TRBD1. Germline V gives CDR1 SGHTA, CDR2 FQGNSA. V shed 6 bases, J shed 0 bases, and the junction held 4 bases outside the gene matches. This CDR3 spans 15 amino acids. CDR3 bases: TGTGCCAGCAGGCCAGGGACAGCAACTAATGAAAAACTGTTTTTT. It yields the protein CASRPGTATNEKLFF.

The chain uses TRBV25-1 and TRBJ1-2; D not resolved. Germline loops: CDR1 MGHDK, CDR2 SYGVNS. This CDR3 is 15 amino acids long. V gave up 1 base and J gave up 4 bases, with 13 bases separating them. CDR3 sequence reads: CASSEFNSDLYGYTF. DNA for the CDR3: TGTGCCAGCAGTGAATTCAACAGTGATCTCTATGGCTACACCTTC.

The sample holds a few counts of this clone. The V gene is TRBV24-1, the J gene TRBJ1-5; D uncertain. There are 13 residues in the CDR3. Germline V CDR1 and CDR2: KGHDR, SFDVKD. Trimming took off 4 bases at V and 9 bases at J, with 12 bases between the two ends. The DNA for the CDR3 is TGTGCCACCAGTGAGGGTGTCGGGAGGCCCCAGCATTTT. Encoded protein: CATSEGVGRPQHF.